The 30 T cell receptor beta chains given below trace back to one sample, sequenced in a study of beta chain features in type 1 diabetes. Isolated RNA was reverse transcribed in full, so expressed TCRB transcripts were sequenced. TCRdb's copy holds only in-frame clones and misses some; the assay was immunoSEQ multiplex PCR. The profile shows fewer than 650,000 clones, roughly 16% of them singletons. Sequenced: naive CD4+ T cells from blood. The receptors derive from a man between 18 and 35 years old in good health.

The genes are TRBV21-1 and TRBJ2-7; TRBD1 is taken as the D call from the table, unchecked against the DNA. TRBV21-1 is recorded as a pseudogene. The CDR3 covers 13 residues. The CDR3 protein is CASSKGRTYEQYF. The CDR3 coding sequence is TGTGCCAGCAGCAAGGGGCGGACCTACGAGCAGTACTTC.

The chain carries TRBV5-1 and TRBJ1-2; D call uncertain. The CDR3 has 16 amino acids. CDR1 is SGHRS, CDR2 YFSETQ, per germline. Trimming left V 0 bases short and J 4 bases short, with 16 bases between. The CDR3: CASSLERGYAAYGYTF. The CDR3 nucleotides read TGCGCCAGCAGCTTGGAACGGGGATATGCAGCCTATGGCTACACCTTC.

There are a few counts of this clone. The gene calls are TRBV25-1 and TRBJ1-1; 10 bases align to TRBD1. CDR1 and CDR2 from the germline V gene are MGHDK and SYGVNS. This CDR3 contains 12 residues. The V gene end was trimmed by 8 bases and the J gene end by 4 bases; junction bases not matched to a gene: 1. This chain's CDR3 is CASGQGGTEAFF. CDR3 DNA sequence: TGTGCCAGCGGACAGGGGGGCACTGAAGCTTTCTTT.

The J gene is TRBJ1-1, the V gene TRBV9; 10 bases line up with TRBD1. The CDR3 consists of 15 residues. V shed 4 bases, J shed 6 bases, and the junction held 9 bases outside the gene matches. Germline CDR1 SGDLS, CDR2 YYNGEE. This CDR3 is CASSPLTGGIPEAFF. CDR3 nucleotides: TGTGCCAGCAGCCCACTGACAGGGGGCATCCCTGAAGCTTTCTTT.

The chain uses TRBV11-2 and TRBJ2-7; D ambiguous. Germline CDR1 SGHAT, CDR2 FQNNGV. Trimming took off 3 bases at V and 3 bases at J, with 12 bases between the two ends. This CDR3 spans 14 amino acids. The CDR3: CASSLQLDGYEQYF. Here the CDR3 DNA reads TGTGCCAGCAGCTTGCAGCTCGATGGCTACGAGCAGTACTTC. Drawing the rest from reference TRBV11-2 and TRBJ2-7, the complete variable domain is EAGVAQSPRYKIIEKRQSVAFWCNPISGHATLYWYQQILGQGPKLLIQFQNNGVVDDSQLPKDRFSAERLKGVDSTLKIQPAKLEDSAVYLCASSLQLDGYEQYFGPGTRLTVT.

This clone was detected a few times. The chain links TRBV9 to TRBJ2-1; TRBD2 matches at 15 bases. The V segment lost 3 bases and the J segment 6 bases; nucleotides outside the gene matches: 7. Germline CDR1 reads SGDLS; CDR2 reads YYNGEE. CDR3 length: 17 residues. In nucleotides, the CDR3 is TGTGCCAGCAGCGAGCGGACTAGCGGGGGGGCCCCCAATGAGCAGTTCTTC. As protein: CASSERTSGGAPNEQFF.

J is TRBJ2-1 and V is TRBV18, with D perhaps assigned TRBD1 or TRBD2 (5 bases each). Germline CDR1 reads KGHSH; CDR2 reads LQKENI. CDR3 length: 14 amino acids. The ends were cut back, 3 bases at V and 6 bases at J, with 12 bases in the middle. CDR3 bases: TGTGCCAGCTCACCCTCCGTGGGGACCAATGAGCAGTTCTTC. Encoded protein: CASSPSVGTNEQFF.

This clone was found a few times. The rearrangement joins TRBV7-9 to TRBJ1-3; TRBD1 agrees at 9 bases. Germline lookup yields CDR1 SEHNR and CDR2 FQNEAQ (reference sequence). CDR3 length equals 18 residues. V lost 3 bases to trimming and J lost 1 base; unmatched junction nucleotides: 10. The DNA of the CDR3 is TGTGCCAGCAGCTTCCCGGGACAGGGATTTACTTCTGGAAACACCATATATTTT. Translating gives CASSFPGQGFTSGNTIYF.

CDR3 nucleotide sequence: TGTGCCTTCCACTTCAGACACCTATTCACAGATACGCAGTATTTT. This codes for CAFHFRHLFTDTQYF. The chain has TRBV30 and TRBJ2-3, with D uncertain. Germline assignment: CDR1 GTSNPN and CDR2 SVGIG (reference sequence). The CDR3 totals 15 residues. Trimming left V 7 bases short and J 2 bases short, with 19 bases between.

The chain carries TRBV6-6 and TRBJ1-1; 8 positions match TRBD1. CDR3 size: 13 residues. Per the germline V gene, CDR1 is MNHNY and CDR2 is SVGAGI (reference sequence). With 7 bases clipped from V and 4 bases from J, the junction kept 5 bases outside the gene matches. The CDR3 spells CASTHQGATEAFF. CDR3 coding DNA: TGTGCCAGCACCCACCAGGGGGCCACTGAAGCTTTCTTT.

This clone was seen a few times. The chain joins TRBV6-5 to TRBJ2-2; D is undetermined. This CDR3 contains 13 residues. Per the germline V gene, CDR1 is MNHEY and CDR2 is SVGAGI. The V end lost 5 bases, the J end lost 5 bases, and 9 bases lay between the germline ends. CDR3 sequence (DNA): TGTGCCAGCAGTCTCCGTAATACCGGGGAGCTGTTTTTT. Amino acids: CASSLRNTGELFF.

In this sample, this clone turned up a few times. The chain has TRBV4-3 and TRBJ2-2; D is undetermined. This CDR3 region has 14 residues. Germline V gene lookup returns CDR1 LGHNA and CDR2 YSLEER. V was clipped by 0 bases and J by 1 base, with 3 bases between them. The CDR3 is CASSQEMNTGELFF. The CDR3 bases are TGCGCCAGCAGCCAAGAAATGAACACCGGGGAGCTGTTTTTT.

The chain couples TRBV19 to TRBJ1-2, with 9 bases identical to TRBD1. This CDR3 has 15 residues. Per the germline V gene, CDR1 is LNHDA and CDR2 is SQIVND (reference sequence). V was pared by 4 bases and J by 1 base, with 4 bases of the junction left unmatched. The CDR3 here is CASSTRDRVNYGYTF. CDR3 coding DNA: TGTGCCAGTAGTACCCGGGACAGGGTTAACTATGGCTACACCTTC.

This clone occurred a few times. The CDR3 sequence is CASSPPGLPSTGELFF. In DNA, the CDR3 is TGCGCCAGCAGCCCCCCGGGACTCCCGAGCACCGGGGAGCTGTTTTTT. The chain couples TRBV4-1 to TRBJ2-2, with a tentative D call TRBD2 (6 bases). V was shortened by 4 bases and J by 4 bases, with 16 bases between the two germline ends. The CDR3 sequence is 16 residues long. CDR1 MGHRA and CDR2 YSYEKL come from the germline V gene.

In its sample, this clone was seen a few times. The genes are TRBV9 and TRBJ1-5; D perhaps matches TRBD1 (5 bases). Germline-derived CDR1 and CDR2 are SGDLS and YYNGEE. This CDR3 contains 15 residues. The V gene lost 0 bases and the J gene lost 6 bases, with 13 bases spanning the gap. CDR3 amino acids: CASSVGRGRGQPQHF. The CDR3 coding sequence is TGTGCCAGCAGCGTAGGTAGGGGCCGGGGTCAGCCCCAGCATTTT.

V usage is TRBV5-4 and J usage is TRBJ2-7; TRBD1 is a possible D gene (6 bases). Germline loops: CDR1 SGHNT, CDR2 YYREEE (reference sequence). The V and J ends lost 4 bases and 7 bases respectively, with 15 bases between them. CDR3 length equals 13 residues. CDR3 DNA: TGTGCCAGCAGCGTACAGGGATCTGGGGAGCAGTACTTC. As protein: CASSVQGSGEQYF. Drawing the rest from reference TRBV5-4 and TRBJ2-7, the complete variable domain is ETGVTQSPTHLIKTRGQQVTLRCSSQSGHNTVSWYQQALGQGPQFIFQYYREEENGRGNFPPRFSGLQFPNYSSELNVNALELDDSALYLCASSVQGSGEQYFGPGTRLTVT.

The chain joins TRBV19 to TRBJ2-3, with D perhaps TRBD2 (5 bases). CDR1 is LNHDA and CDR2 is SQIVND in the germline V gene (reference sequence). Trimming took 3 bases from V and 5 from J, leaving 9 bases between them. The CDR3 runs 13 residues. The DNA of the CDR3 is TGTGCCAGTAGTATCTACGGGGTAGATACGCAGTATTTT. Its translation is CASSIYGVDTQYF.

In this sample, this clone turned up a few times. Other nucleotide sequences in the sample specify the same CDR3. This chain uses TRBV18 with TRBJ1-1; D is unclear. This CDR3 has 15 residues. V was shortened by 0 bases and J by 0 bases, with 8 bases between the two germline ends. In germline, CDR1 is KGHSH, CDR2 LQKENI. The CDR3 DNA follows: TGTGCCAGCTCACCACCGGCAGCTTTGAACACTGAAGCTTTCTTT. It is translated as CASSPPAALNTEAFF.

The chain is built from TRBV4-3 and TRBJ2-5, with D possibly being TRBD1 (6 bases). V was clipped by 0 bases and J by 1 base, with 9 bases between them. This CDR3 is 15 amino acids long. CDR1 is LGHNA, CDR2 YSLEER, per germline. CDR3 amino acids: CASSQDWTAQETQYF. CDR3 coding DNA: TGCGCCAGCAGCCAAGATTGGACAGCCCAAGAGACCCAGTACTTC.

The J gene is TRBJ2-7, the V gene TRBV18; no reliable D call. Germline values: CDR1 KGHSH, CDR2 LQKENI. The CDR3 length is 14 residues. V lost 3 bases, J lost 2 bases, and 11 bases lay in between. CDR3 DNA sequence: TGTGCCAGCTCACCTTCCCCGGAAGCCTACGAGCAGTACTTC. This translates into CASSPSPEAYEQYF.

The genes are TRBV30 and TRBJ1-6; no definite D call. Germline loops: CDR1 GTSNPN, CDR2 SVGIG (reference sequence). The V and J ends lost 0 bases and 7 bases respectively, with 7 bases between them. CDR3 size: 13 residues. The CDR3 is CAWSVAGNSPLHF. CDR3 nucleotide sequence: TGTGCCTGGAGTGTTGCGGGGAATTCACCCCTCCACTTT.

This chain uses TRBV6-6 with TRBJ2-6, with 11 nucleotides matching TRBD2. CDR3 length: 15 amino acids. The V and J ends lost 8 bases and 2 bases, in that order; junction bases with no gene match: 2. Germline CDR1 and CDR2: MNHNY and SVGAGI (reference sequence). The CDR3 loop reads CASQLAGAGANVLTF. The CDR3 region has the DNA TGTGCCAGCCAACTAGCGGGAGCTGGGGCCAACGTCCTGACTTTC.

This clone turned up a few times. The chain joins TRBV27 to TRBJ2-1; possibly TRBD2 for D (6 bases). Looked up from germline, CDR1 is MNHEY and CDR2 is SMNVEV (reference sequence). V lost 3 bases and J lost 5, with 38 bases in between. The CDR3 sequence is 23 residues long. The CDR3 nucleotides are TGTGCCAGCAGTTTTTGGAACCGGGGGTGGGCCTCCCCAGGCAGGGACTTCCACAATGAGCAGTTCTTC. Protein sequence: CASSFWNRGWASPGRDFHNEQFF.

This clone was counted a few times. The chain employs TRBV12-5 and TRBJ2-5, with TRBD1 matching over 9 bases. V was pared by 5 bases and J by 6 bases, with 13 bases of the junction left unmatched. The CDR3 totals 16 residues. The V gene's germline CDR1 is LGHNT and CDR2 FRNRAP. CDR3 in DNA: TGTGCTAGTGGTCTGCGACAGGGGGGGAAGGGGAAGACCCAGTACTTC. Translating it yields CASGLRQGGKGKTQYF.

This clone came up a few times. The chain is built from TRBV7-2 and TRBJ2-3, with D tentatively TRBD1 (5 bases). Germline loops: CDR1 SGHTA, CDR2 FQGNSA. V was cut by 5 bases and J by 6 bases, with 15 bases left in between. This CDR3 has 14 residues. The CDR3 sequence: CASSPAGIIDTQYF. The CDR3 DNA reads TGTGCCAGCAGCCCAGCAGGGATCATCGATACGCAGTATTTT.

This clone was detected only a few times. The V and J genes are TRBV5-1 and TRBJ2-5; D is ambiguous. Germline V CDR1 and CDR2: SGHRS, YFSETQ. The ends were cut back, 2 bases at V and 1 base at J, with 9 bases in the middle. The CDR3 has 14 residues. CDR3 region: CASSFSYTQETQYF. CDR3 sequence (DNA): TGCGCCAGCAGCTTTAGCTACACCCAAGAGACCCAGTACTTC.

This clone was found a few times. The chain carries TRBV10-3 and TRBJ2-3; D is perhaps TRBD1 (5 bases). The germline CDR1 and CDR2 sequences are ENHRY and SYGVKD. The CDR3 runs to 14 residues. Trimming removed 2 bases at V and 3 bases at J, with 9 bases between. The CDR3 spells CAISEGRVTDTQYF. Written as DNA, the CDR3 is TGTGCCATCAGTGAGGGCAGGGTGACAGATACGCAGTATTTT.

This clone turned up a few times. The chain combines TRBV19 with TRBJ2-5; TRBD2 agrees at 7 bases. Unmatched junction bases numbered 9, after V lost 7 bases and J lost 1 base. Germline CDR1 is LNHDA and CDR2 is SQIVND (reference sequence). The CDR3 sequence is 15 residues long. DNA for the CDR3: TGTGCCAGTACGGGCGGGAGACTGGGCCAAGAGACCCAGTACTTC. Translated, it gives CASTGGRLGQETQYF.

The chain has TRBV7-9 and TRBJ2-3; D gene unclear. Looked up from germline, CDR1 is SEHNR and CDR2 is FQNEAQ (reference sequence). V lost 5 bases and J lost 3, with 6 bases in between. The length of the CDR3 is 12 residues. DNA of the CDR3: TGTGCCAGCAGCCCCAATACAGATACGCAGTATTTT. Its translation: CASSPNTDTQYF.

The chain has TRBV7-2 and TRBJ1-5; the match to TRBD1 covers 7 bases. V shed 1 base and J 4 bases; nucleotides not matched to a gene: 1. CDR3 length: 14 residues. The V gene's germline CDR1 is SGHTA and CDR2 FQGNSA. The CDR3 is CASSLEGANQPQHF. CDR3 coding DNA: TGTGCCAGCAGCTTAGAGGGGGCTAATCAGCCCCAGCATTTT.